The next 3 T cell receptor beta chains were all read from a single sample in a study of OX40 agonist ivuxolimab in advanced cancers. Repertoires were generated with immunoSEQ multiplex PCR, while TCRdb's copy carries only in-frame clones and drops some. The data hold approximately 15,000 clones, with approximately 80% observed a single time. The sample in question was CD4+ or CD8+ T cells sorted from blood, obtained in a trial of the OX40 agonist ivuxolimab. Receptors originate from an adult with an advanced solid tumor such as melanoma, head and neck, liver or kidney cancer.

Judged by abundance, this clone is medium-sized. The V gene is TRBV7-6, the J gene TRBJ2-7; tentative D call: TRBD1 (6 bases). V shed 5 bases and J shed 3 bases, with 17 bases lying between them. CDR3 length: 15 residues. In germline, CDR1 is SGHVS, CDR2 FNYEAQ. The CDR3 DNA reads TGTGCCAGCAGCATTGCCTCGGACAGCAGCTACGAGCAGTACTTC. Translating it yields CASSIASDSSYEQYF.

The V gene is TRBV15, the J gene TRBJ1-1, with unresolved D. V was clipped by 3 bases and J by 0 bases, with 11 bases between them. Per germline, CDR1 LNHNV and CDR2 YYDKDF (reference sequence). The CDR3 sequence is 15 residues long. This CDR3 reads CATSRRGIMNTEAFF. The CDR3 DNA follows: TGTGCCACCAGCAGGCGAGGGATCATGAACACTGAAGCTTTCTTT.

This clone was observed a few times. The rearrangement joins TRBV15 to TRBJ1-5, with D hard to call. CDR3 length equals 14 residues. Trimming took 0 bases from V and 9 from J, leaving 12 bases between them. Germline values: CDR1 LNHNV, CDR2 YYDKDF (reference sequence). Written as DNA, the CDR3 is TGTGCCACCAGCAGAGATGTAAACTCTCGGCCCCAGCATTTT. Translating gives CATSRDVNSRPQHF.